A single sample gave rise to the 8 T cell receptor beta chains below, sequenced in a study of T cells in women clearing cervical HPV infection. The data were produced by immunoSEQ multiplex PCR, yet TCRdb's version contains in-frame clones alone and is incomplete. The repertoire shows some 46,000 clones; the top ten hold about 40%. The sequenced sample was blood buffy coat. The source is a woman aged 18-70 years with a cervical HPV16 infection that either progressed to CIN3+ or cleared (not recorded which).

Regarding this clone: The read stops 3 residues short of the end of the CDR3; the missing end is completed from the germline J gene. The gene calls are TRBV4-2 and TRBJ2-7, with TRBD1 as a possible D gene (6 bases). CDR1 LGHNA and CDR2 YNFKEQ come from the germline V gene. Trimming took off 4 bases at V and 3 bases at J, with 22 bases between the two ends. The CDR3 totals 17 residues. The CDR3 sequence is CASSRDQRRQGHYEQYF. The part of the CDR3 DNA that was read is TGTGCCAGCAGCCGCGATCAGAGGAGGCAGGGACACTACGAG.

On this clone: The junction departs from germline at one end; a sequencing error may be responsible. The sequenced fragment ends 3 residues before the CDR3 boundary, so the rest is inferred from the germline J gene. The chain links TRBV7-3 to TRBJ2-7; 10 nucleotides match TRBD2. The germline gives CDR1 SGHTA, CDR2 FQGTGA. This CDR3 is 15 amino acids long. The part of the CDR3 DNA that was read is TGTGCCAACAGCTTTACAAGTAGCGGGAGGAGCGAG. As protein: CANSFTSSGRSE. The whole CDR3 region reads CANSFTSSGRSEQYF.

A note on this clone: The sequence runs out 3 residues before the end of the CDR3; the remainder is reconstructed from the germline J gene. The chain couples TRBV5-1 to TRBJ2-7, with D possibly being TRBD1 (5 bases). The V end lost 4 bases, the J end lost 0 bases, and 11 bases lay between the germline ends. CDR3 length: 14 amino acids. Per germline, CDR1 SGHRS and CDR2 YFSETQ. The CDR3 sequence: CASSASGSSYEQYF. Incomplete CDR3 DNA: TGCGCCAGCAGCGCCTCAGGGTCCTCCTACGAG. The full variable domain, in which reference TRBV5-1 and TRBJ2-7 provide the parts outside the CDR3, is KAGVTQTPRYLIKTRGQQVTLSCSPISGHRSVSWYQQTPGQGLQFLFEYFSETQRNKGNFPGRFSGRQFSNSRSEMNVSTLELGDSALYLCASSASGSSYEQYFGPGTRLTVT.

For this clone: The read ends 3 residues shy of where the CDR3 ends; the end is completed using the germline J gene. The V call is TRBV30, the J call TRBJ2-7; D is unclear. The V end was cut by 2 bases, the J end by 6 bases, with 11 bases between. CDR3 length: 12 amino acids. Per the germline V gene, CDR1 is GTSNPN and CDR2 is SVGIG (reference sequence). This CDR3 reads CAWSRPPSEQYF. The DNA read from the CDR3 is TGTGCCTGGAGTAGGCCGCCTTCCGAG.

Regarding this clone: The read terminates 3 residues ahead of where the CDR3 ends, so the germline J gene completes it. The chain has TRBV28 and TRBJ2-3; the D gene is possibly TRBD2 (7 bases). V lost 7 bases, J lost 4 bases, and 15 bases lay in between. Germline CDR1 and CDR2: MDHEN and SYDVKM. The CDR3 totals 14 residues. CDR3 sequence reads: CASIKGGGADTQYF. The CDR3 DNA, read in part, is TGTGCCAGCATCAAGGGGGGGGGCGCAGATACG.

Comment on this clone: With the read ending 3 residues before the CDR3 end, the germline J gene is used to fill in that end. This chain connects TRBV20-1 to TRBJ2-7; no clear D. This CDR3 contains 14 residues. CDR1 and CDR2 from the germline V gene are DFQATT and SNEGSKA (reference sequence). Deletions cut 4 bases from V and 6 bases from J, with 19 bases between. Partial CDR3 DNA: TGCAGTGCTACCGCGGCAACCCTCCGGCTCGAG. This gives the protein CSATAATLRLE. The entire CDR3 protein is CSATAATLRLEQYF.

Partial CDR3 DNA: TGTGCCAGCAGCTACGAGACTAGCGGGCAAGAGACC. Protein product: CASSYETSGQET. The complete CDR3 sequence is CASSYETSGQETQYF. The V call is TRBV5-6, the J call TRBJ2-5; the match to TRBD2 covers 10 bases. The sequence runs out 3 residues before the end of the CDR3; the remainder is reconstructed from the germline J gene. The CDR3 is 15 residues long. Unmatched junction bases numbered 4, after V lost 3 bases and J lost 2 bases. Germline lookup yields CDR1 SGHDT and CDR2 YYEEEE.

A note on this clone: The observed sequence ends 3 residues before the CDR3 terminus, with the missing tail filled in from the germline J gene. The rearrangement links TRBV12-5 to TRBJ2-7; 8 bases are shared with TRBD2. The germline V gene encodes CDR1 LGHNT and CDR2 FRNRAP. The CDR3 loop spans 15 amino acids. Trimming took 5 bases from V and 2 from J; bases not matched to a gene: 8. The chain's CDR3 is CASGRGTSGTYEQYF. The DNA read from the CDR3 is TGTGCTAGTGGTCGGGGTACTAGCGGCACCTACGAG.